The clone carrying this T cell receptor beta chain was counted between two and nine times. This sample is drawn from a study of blood T cell repertoires in COVID-19. Turning to the study itself: Samples of COVID-19 (acute and convalescent) were obtained from the United States, Italy and Spain. T cells, B-cell-depleted T cells, or PBMCs provided the cDNA or gDNA that served as material.

The V and J ends lost 1 base and 4 bases, in that order; junction bases with no gene match: 5. Germline V gene data show CDR1 as MDHEN and CDR2 as SYDVKM. The CDR3 extends over 16 amino acids. In the original workflow: Reference gene primer amplification gave estimated nucleated cell counts. Data came from immunoSEQ multiplex PCR; TCRdb stores just in-frame clones and leaves some out. That table supplies the V and J calls and clone size; D and trimming were determined from the DNA. The sample lists about 14,000 clones, roughly 80% occurring once. The clonotype originates from a human donor in a cohort sampled during active COVID-19. The chain joins TRBV28 to TRBJ2-3, with 10 bases aligning to TRBD2. The specimen was peripheral blood. The CDR3 bases are TGTGCCAGCAGTTTATTGGCTAGCGGGAGTCCAGATACGCAGTATTTT. Translated, it gives CASSLLASGSPDTQYF.